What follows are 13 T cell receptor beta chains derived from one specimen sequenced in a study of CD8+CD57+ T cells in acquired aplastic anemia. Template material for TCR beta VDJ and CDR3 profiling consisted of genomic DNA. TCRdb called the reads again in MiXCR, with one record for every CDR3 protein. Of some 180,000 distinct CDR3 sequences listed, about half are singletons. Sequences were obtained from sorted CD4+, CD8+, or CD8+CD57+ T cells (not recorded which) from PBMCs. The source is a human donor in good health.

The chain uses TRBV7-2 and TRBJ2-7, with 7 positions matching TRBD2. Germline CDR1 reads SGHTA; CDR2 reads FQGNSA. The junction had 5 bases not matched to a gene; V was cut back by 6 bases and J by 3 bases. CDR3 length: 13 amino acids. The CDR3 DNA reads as TGTGCCAGCAGTCTGGGACTACTCTACGAGCAGTACTTC. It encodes CASSLGLLYEQYF. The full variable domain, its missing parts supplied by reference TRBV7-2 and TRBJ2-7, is GAGVSQSPSNKVTEKGKDVELRCDPISGHTALYWYRQSLGQGLEFLIYFQGNSAPDKSGLPSDRFSAERTGGSVSTLTIQRTQQEDSAVYLCASSLGLLYEQYFGPGTRLTVT.

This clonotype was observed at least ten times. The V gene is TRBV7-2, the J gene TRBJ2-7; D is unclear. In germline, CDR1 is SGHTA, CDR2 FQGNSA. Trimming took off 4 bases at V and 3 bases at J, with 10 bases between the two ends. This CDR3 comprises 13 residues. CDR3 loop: CASSSTWDYEQYF. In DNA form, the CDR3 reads TGTGCCAGCAGCTCTACTTGGGACTACGAGCAGTACTTC.

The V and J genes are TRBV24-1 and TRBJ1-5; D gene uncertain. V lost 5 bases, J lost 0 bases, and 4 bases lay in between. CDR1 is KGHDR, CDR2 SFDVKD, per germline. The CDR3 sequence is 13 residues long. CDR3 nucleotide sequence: TGTGCCACCAGTGGCGTTAGCAATCAGCCCCAGCATTTT. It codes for CATSGVSNQPQHF.

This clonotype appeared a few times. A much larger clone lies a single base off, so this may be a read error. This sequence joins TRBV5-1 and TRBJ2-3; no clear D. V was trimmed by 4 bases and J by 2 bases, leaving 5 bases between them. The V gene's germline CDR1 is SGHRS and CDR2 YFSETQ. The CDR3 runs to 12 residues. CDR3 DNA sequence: TGCGCCAGCAGCCTTCCCACAGATACGCAGTATTTT. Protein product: CASSLPTDTQYF.

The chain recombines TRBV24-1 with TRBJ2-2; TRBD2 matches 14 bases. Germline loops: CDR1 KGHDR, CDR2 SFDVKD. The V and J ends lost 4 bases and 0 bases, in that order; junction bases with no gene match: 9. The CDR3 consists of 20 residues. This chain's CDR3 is CATSDPGLAGGLANTGELFF. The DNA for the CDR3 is TGTGCCACCAGTGACCCAGGACTAGCGGGGGGATTGGCGAACACCGGGGAGCTGTTTTTT.

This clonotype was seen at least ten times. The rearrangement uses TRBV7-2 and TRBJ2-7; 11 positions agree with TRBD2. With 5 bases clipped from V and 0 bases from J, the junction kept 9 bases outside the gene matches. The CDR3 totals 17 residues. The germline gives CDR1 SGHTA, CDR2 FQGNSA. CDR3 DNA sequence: TGTGCCAGCAGCCACCCGGGACTAGCGGACCGCTCCTACGAGCAGTACTTC. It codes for CASSHPGLADRSYEQYF.

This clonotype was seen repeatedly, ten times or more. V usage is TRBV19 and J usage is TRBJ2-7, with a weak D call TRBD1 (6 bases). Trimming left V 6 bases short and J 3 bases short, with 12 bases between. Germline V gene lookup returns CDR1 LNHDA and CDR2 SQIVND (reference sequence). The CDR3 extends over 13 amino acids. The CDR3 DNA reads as TGTGCCAGTAGCAGGGGACGATTCTACGAGCAGTACTTC. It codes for CASSRGRFYEQYF.

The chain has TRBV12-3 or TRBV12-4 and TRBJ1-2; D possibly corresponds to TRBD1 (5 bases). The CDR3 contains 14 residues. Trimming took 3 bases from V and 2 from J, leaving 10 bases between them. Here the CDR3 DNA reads TGTGCCAGCAGTTTGATGGGGGTGAACTATGGCTACACCTTC. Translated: CASSLMGVNYGYTF.

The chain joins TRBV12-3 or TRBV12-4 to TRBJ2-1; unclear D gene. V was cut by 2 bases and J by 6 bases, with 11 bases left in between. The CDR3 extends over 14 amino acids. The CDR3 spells CASSLSTRSNEQFF. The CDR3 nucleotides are TGTGCCAGCAGTTTAAGCACCCGGAGCAATGAGCAGTTCTTC.

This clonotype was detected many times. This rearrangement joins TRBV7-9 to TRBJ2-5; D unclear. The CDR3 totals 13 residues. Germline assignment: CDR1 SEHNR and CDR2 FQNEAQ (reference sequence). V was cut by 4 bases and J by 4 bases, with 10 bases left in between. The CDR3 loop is CASSSRPLETQYF. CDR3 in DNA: TGTGCCAGCAGCTCTAGACCTTTAGAGACCCAGTACTTC. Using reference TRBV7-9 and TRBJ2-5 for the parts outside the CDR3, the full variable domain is DTGVSQNPRHKITKRGQNVTFRCDPISEHNRLYWYRQTLGQGPEFLTYFQNEAQLEKSRLLSDRFSAERPKGSFSTLEIQRTEQGDSAMYLCASSSRPLETQYFGPGTRLLVL.

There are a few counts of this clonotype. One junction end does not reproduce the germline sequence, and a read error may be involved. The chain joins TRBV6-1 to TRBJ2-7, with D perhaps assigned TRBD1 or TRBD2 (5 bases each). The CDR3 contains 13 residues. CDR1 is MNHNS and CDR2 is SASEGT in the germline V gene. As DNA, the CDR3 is TGTGCCGGCAGTCTTTCCGGGGCATACGAGCAGTACTTC. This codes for CAGSLSGAYEQYF.

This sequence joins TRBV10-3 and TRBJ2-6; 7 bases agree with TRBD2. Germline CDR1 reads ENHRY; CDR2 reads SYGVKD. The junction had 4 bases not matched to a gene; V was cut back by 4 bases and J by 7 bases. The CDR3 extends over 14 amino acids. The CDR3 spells CAISGASGANVLTF. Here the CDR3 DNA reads TGTGCCATCAGTGGGGCTAGCGGAGCCAACGTCCTGACTTTC.

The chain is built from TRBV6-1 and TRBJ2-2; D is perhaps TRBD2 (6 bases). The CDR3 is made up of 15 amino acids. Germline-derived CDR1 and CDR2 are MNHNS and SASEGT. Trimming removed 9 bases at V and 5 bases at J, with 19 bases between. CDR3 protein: CASWDREKWTGELFF. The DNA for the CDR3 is TGTGCCAGTTGGGACCGGGAGAAGTGGACCGGGGAGCTGTTTTTT.